The 2 T cell receptor beta chains in this list originate from one sample, sequenced in a study of CD8 T cells in ankylosing spondylitis. One entry per CDR3 protein, called by TCRdb with MiXCR from the 5' RACE reads. Among about 240,000 distinct CDR3 sequences listed, around 9.2% were seen once. Material for sequencing was blood, either unsorted or a sorted T cell fraction (not recorded which). The source of these receptors is a male donor with ankylosing spondylitis or in good health (not recorded which).

This clonotype appeared many times. The genes are TRBV20-1 and TRBJ2-1, with D possibly being TRBD1 (5 bases). The CDR3 sequence is 12 residues long. The germline V and J ends were trimmed by 3 bases and 3 bases, with 6 bases remaining between them. Looked up from germline, CDR1 is DFQATT and CDR2 is SNEGSKA (reference sequence). The CDR3 region is CSASRDYNEQFF. The CDR3 DNA follows: TGCAGTGCTAGCAGGGACTACAATGAGCAGTTCTTC.

This clonotype has ten or more counts. The rearrangement links TRBV6-5 to TRBJ2-1, with D unclear. Germline CDR1 reads MNHEY; CDR2 reads SVGAGI. With 4 bases removed from V and 0 bases from J, the gap between germline ends came to 7 bases. This CDR3 spans 14 amino acids. The CDR3 DNA sequence: TGTGCCAGCAGTTCCAGAGTCTCCTACAATGAGCAGTTCTTC. Encoded protein: CASSSRVSYNEQFF.